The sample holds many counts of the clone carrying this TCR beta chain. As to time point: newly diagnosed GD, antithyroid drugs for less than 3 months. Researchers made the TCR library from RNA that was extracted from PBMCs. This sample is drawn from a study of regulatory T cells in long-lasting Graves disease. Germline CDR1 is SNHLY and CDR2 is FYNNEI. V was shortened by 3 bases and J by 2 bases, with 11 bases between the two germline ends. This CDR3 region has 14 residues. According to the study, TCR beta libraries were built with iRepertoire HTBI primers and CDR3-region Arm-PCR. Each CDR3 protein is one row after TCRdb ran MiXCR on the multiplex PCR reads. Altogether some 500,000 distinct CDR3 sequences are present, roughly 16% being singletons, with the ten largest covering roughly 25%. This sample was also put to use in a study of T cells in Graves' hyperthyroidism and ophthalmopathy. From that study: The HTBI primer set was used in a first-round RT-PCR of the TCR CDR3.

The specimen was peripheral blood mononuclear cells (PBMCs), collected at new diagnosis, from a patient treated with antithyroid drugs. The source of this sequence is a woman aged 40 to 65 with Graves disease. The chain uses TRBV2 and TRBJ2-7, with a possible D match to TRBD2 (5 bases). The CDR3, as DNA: TGTGCCAGCAGTGAGGAGCGGATAACCTACGAGCAGTACTTC. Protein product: CASSEERITYEQYF. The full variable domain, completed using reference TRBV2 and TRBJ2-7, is EPEVTQTPSHQVTQMGQEVILRCVPISNHLYFYWYRQILGQKVEFLVSFYNNEISEKSEIFDDQFSVERPDGSNFTLKIRSTKLEDSAMYFCASSEERITYEQYFGPGTRLTVT.